A single sample is the source of the 7 T cell receptor beta chains below, sequenced in a study of PD-1 blockade in classical Hodgkin lymphoma. Here immunoSEQ multiplex PCR was the method, and the copy in TCRdb shows in-frame clones only, minus some. Among some 30,000 clones listed, 80% to 95% were seen once. Time point in this sample: cycle 4 day 1 (C4D1), after around six weeks of nivolumab. Every patient had relapsed following autologous stem cell transplantation, and cohorts differed in brentuximab vedotin exposure. Using magnetic negative selection, the CD4+ T cells were separated out of thawed PBMCs. Sequences were derived from CD4+ T cells from blood, sampled before the fourth cycle of nivolumab. The receptors were sampled from a human donor with classical Hodgkin lymphoma.

This chain connects TRBV29-1 to TRBJ1-1; 7 bases fit TRBD1. Per the germline V gene, CDR1 is SQVTM and CDR2 is ANQGSEA. This CDR3 is 12 amino acids long. The CDR3: CSCGTANTEAFF. The CDR3 DNA sequence: TGCAGTTGTGGGACAGCGAACACTGAAGCTTTCTTT.

The chain combines TRBV4-1 with TRBJ1-1; possibly TRBD1 for D (5 bases). The CDR3 is 17 residues long. The V and J ends lost 1 base and 6 bases respectively, with 21 bases between them. The germline V gene has CDR1 MGHRA and CDR2 YSYEKL. The CDR3: CASSQVRGLSSGPEAFF. The CDR3 DNA reads TGCGCCAGCAGCCAAGTTAGGGGACTTAGCTCTGGGCCTGAAGCTTTCTTT.

This sequence joins TRBV9 and TRBJ2-7; TRBD2 matches at 11 bases. The CDR3 is made up of 16 amino acids. V lost 0 bases, J lost 6 bases, and 8 bases stayed unmatched. In germline, CDR1 is SGDLS, CDR2 YYNGEE. CDR3 DNA sequence: TGTGCCAGCAGCGTAGCCCTAGCGGGAGGAGACTCCGAGCAGTACTTC. Protein: CASSVALAGGDSEQYF.

The rearrangement joins TRBV10-3 to TRBJ2-7; TRBD1 matches 9 bases. The V gene end was trimmed by 3 bases and the J gene end by 6 bases; junction bases not matched to a gene: 9. The germline V gene encodes CDR1 ENHRY and CDR2 SYGVKD. This CDR3 region has 15 residues. The DNA of the CDR3 is TGTGCCATCAGTGACTCTAATTCGGACAGGGGCGAGCAGTACTTC. Its translation is CAISDSNSDRGEQYF.

CDR3 loop: CSVVGNYNEQFF. The DNA of the CDR3 is TGCAGCGTTGTAGGGAATTACAATGAGCAGTTCTTC. V is TRBV29-1 and J is TRBJ2-1; D not resolved. CDR1 is SQVTM, CDR2 ANQGSEA, per germline. V lost 4 bases and J 4 bases, leaving 8 bases between the germline ends. There are 12 residues in the CDR3.

This clone was seen just once. The chain combines TRBV5-1 with TRBJ2-3; 9 bases map to TRBD2. Trimming removed 4 bases from V and 10 bases from J; junction bases left unmatched: 16. The CDR3 has 16 residues. CDR1 and CDR2 (germline): SGHRS, YFSETQ. CDR3 nucleotides: TGCGCCAGCAGCGACGGCACATTACTTAGCGGGAGTTCGCAGTATTTT. It specifies CASSDGTLLSGSSQYF.

The chain combines TRBV2 with TRBJ2-1, with D unresolved. The CDR3 spans 9 residues. Germline V gene lookup returns CDR1 SNHLY and CDR2 FYNNEI. V lost 3 bases to trimming and J lost 13 bases, with 4 bases between them. The CDR3: CASSEFQFF. The CDR3 nucleotides are TGTGCCAGCAGTGAGTTTCAGTTCTTC. Full variable domain (outside the CDR3, taken from reference TRBV2 and TRBJ2-1): EPEVTQTPSHQVTQMGQEVILRCVPISNHLYFYWYRQILGQKVEFLVSFYNNEISEKSEIFDDQFSVERPDGSNFTLKIRSTKLEDSAMYFCASSEFQFFGPGTRLTVL.